The 12 T cell receptor beta chains below all came from one sample that was sequenced in a study of cytomegalovirus exposure and HLA in healthy donors. The PCR contained 60 Vbeta and 13 Jbeta primers. The table came from immunoSEQ multiplex PCR; TCRdb's copy has only in-frame clones and leaves some out. The repertoire includes roughly 100,000 clones, approximately 72% of them detected once, and approximately 2.2% sits in the top ten. The sample comprised PBMCs. The receptors come from a man aged 25-45 years in good health and CMV-seronegative.

This chain joins TRBV25-1 and TRBJ1-4; TRBD1 is a possible D gene (6 bases). The germline gives CDR1 MGHDK, CDR2 SYGVNS. The CDR3 length is 14 residues. The V gene lost 6 bases and the J gene lost 3 bases, with 11 bases spanning the gap. Written as DNA, the CDR3 is TGTGCCAGCAGGTTTGCAGGGGCTAATGAAAAACTGTTTTTT. It codes for CASRFAGANEKLFF.

The chain combines TRBV19 with TRBJ2-3; D remains unclear. The germline gives CDR1 LNHDA, CDR2 SQIVND (reference sequence). V dropped 5 bases and J dropped 4 bases, with 16 bases sitting between them. The CDR3 loop spans 15 amino acids. The CDR3 protein is CASSSAASRPDTQYF. CDR3 nucleotide sequence: TGTGCCAGTAGTTCCGCGGCTAGTCGGCCAGATACGCAGTATTTT.

This chain uses TRBV7-2 with TRBJ1-3; 9 positions match TRBD1. The germline gives CDR1 SGHTA, CDR2 FQGNSA. After removal of 5 bases from V and 3 bases from J, the junction contained 5 bases not matched to a gene. This CDR3 spans 15 amino acids. The CDR3 nucleotides read TGTGCCAGCAGCCCCGGGACAGGGCTTGGAAACACCATATATTTT. Its protein is CASSPGTGLGNTIYF.

The chain uses TRBV5-1 and TRBJ2-6; 7 bases align to TRBD1. The V gene's germline CDR1 is SGHRS and CDR2 YFSETQ. CDR3 size: 16 residues. V was clipped by 4 bases and J by 2 bases; unmatched bases: 6. In nucleotides, the CDR3 is TGCGCCAGCAGCCGCGACAGGGCAGCTGGGGCCAACGTCCTGACTTTC. This sequence encodes CASSRDRAAGANVLTF.

The chain couples TRBV6-5 to TRBJ2-1; 10 bases line up with TRBD2. Germline lookup yields CDR1 MNHEY and CDR2 SVGAGI. Unmatched junction bases numbered 11, after V lost 6 bases and J lost 9 bases. The CDR3 sequence is 15 residues long. Written as DNA, the CDR3 is TGTGCCAGCAGCAAAAAGCGGGAGGGCCGGAGTGAGCAGTTCTTC. This gives the protein CASSKKREGRSEQFF.

This clone occurred a few times. The rearrangement uses TRBV19 and TRBJ2-6; D gene uncertain. The V and J ends lost 7 bases and 2 bases respectively, with 6 bases between them. The CDR3 is 13 amino acids. Germline V gene data show CDR1 as LNHDA and CDR2 as SQIVND (reference sequence). This CDR3 reads CASTQTGANVLTF. As DNA, the CDR3 is TGTGCCAGTACCCAGACTGGGGCCAACGTCCTGACTTTC.

As concerns this clone: A read error may account for a junction end that differs from germline. The chain employs TRBV19 and TRBJ2-7; D unresolved. CDR1 and CDR2 from the germline V gene are LNHDA and SQIVND (reference sequence). CDR3 length: 13 residues. As DNA, the CDR3 is TGTGCCAGTAGTCTAGAGACTGGCTACGAGCAGTACTTC. Translation gives CASSLETGYEQYF.

This chain joins TRBV10-1 and TRBJ2-7; no clear D. CDR3 size: 13 residues. Trimming took 8 bases from V and 1 from J, leaving 12 bases between them. Germline V lookup: CDR1 WNHNN, CDR2 SYGVQD (reference sequence). CDR3 amino acids: CASAVPGSYEQYF. CDR3 coding DNA: TGCGCCAGCGCTGTCCCGGGTTCCTACGAGCAGTACTTC.

The CDR3 nucleotides are TGTGCCAGCCGGGGTAGCGGTATCTACGAGCAGTACTTC. This translates into CASRGSGIYEQYF. The V call is TRBV6-5, the J call TRBJ2-7; tentatively, D is TRBD2 (6 bases). CDR3 length: 13 residues. Trimming cost V 8 bases and J 3 bases, with 14 bases left between them. Looked up from germline, CDR1 is MNHEY and CDR2 is SVGAGI.

This clone was detected only a few times. The chain has TRBV4-3 and TRBJ2-6, with D maybe TRBD1 (5 bases). The germline V gene encodes CDR1 LGHNA and CDR2 YSLEER. V lost 0 bases and J lost 0, with 9 bases in between. There are 17 residues in the CDR3. Here the CDR3 DNA reads TGCGCCAGCAGCCAAGATGGTGACAGCTCTGGGGCCAACGTCCTGACTTTC. This sequence encodes CASSQDGDSSGANVLTF.

The chain combines TRBV28 with TRBJ2-3, with 7 bases fitting TRBD2. CDR1 and CDR2 (germline): MDHEN, SYDVKM. J lost 4 bases, V lost 4 bases, and 5 bases had no gene match. This CDR3 spans 14 amino acids. CDR3 in DNA: TGTGCCAGCAGTTCGGGCGGGAGTGCAGATACGCAGTATTTT. It specifies CASSSGGSADTQYF. The complete variable domain, with remaining parts taken from reference TRBV28 and TRBJ2-3, reads DVKVTQSSRYLVKRTGEKVFLECVQDMDHENMFWYRQDPGLGLRLIYFSYDVKMKEKGDIPEGYSVSREKKERFSLILESASTNQTSMYLCASSSGGSADTQYFGPGTRLTVL.

The chain couples TRBV2 to TRBJ2-7, with 7 bases fitting TRBD1. The V segment lost 5 bases and the J segment 5 bases; nucleotides outside the gene matches: 6. CDR1 is SNHLY and CDR2 is FYNNEI in the germline V gene. The CDR3 loop spans 13 amino acids. The CDR3 sequence: CASSPDRDHEQYF. CDR3 coding DNA: TGTGCCAGCAGTCCCGACAGGGACCACGAGCAGTACTTC.